Shown below are 2 T cell receptor beta chains from a single sample sequenced in a study of blood T cell repertoires in COVID-19. The table came from immunoSEQ multiplex PCR; TCRdb's copy has only in-frame clones and leaves some out. Of about 74,000 clones in the sample, 80% were seen once. The sample taken for sequencing was peripheral blood. These receptor sequences come from a human donor in a cohort sampled during active COVID-19.

This clone was detected once. The V call is TRBV7-6, the J call TRBJ2-5, with 9 bases matching TRBD1. V was clipped by 9 bases and J by 5 bases; unmatched bases: 10. The CDR3 sequence is 14 residues long. The germline CDR1 and CDR2 sequences are SGHVS and FNYEAQ. CDR3 DNA sequence: TGTGCCAGGGGACAGGGAACGCACAGGGAGACCCAGTACTTC. It is translated as CARGQGTHRETQYF.

This clone was seen once. The J gene is TRBJ2-7, the V gene TRBV9, with D maybe TRBD2 (6 bases). V was pared by 3 bases and J by 0 bases, with 25 bases between. This CDR3 has 19 amino acids. Germline lookup yields CDR1 SGDLS and CDR2 YYNGEE. In nucleotides, the CDR3 is TGTGCCAGCAGCGATACAAGAGGCTCGGGATTCGGGAGCTCCTACGAGCAGTACTTC. Encoded protein: CASSDTRGSGFGSSYEQYF. Looking up the rest from reference TRBV9 and TRBJ2-7 gives the full variable domain: DSGVTQTPKHLITATGQRVTLRCSPRSGDLSVYWYQQSLDQGLQFLIQYYNGEERAKGNILERFSAQQFPDLHSELNLSSLELGDSALYFCASSDTRGSGFGSSYEQYFGPGTRLTVT.